The entry below gives a single T cell receptor beta chain sequence along with its context. Primers: 60 Vbeta forward and 13 Jbeta reverse. Profiled with immunoSEQ multiplex PCR; TCRdb holds only in-frame clones, not every one. This sample carries roughly 200,000 clones, approximately 84% of them seen once, and the ten largest clones take approximately 2.9%. The ends were cut back, 6 bases at V and 8 bases at J, with 13 bases in the middle. Germline-derived CDR1 and CDR2 are SQVTM and ANQGSEA. This CDR3 comprises 11 residues. This sample is part of a study of cytomegalovirus exposure and HLA in healthy donors.

The specimen sequenced was PBMCs. The chain links TRBV29-1 to TRBJ1-1; D remains ambiguous. This clonotype was obtained from a female donor in good health and CMV-seronegative. CDR3 nucleotide sequence: TGCAGCGTCTCGACTGAGGTCGAAGCTTTCTTT. Its protein product is CSVSTEVEAFF. Full variable domain (rest looked up from reference TRBV29-1 and TRBJ1-1): SAVISQKPSRDICQRGTSLTIQCQVDSQVTMMFWYRQQPGQSLTLIATANQGSEATYESGFVIDKFPISRPNLTFSTLTVSNMSPEDSSIYLCSVSTEVEAFFGQGTRLTVV.